This TCR beta chain was captured by sequencing in a study of somatic mutations in cytotoxic T cells in rheumatoid arthritis. The wider study: Patient blood (just under 31 ml EDTA) was drawn right after diagnosis, before any treatment.

Flow cytometry served to check the purity of CD4+ and CD8+ cells, which were isolated by positive magnetic bead selection. Per the authors' pipeline: Large patient CD8+ clones, those above 1%, rarely matched published virus-specific TCRB sequences. Sequencing was performed with immunoSEQ multiplex PCR; in TCRdb, only in-frame clones are kept and a portion is missing. The V and J calls and clone size come from that table; D and trimming were worked out from the DNA. The data show under 20,000 clones, with about 80% seen just once and 28% held by the top ten. Germline lookup yields CDR1 SGHKS and CDR2 YYEKEE (reference sequence). The CDR3 contains 18 residues. With 4 bases clipped from V and 0 bases from J, the junction kept 6 bases outside the gene matches. Whole-study findings and limits: The largest CD8+ clone made up over 20% of CD8+ cells in about an eighth of the roughly 65 patients.

On this clone: Its antigen is not known.

Input material: CD8+ T cells sorted from blood. The source is an adult with rheumatoid arthritis. This chain connects TRBV5-5 to TRBJ2-3; 15 bases are a match to TRBD2. CDR3 sequence (DNA): TGTGCCAGCAGCACGGGACTAGCGGGAGGCTCTAGCACAGATACGCAGTATTTT. Protein: CASSTGLAGGSSTDTQYF.